The rows below give T cell receptor beta chains drawn from one sample of a study of shared clonotypes between healthy human individuals. Assay used: immunoSEQ multiplex PCR; TCRdb lists only in-frame clones, some missing. In the table there are more than 2 million clones, roughly 96% of which are singletons. Sample: naive CD4+ T cells sorted from blood. These receptors were obtained from a man between 18 and 29 years old in good health. CDR3s include the opening cysteine and the closing phenylalanine or tryptophan. D genes are given only for firm matches. Not all rows give a size; the values are once, few, many and, for expanded clones, a class.

V gene	clone size	D gene	J gene	CDR3 protein	CDR3 DNA
TRBV28	-	-	TRBJ1-5	CASSTGSGNQPQHF	TGTGCCAGCAGTACAGGGTCGGGCAATCAGCCCCAGCATTTT
TRBV18	-	-	TRBJ2-5	CASSPGVETQYF	TGTGCCAGCTCACCCGGTGTAGAGACCCAGTACTTC
TRBV10-3	few	-	TRBJ2-1	CAITLGTNNEQFF	TGTGCCATCACCCTCGGGACCAACAATGAGCAGTTCTTC
TRBV7-7	-	-	TRBJ2-3	CASSLAVTDTQYF	TGTGCTAGCAGCTTGGCGGTCACAGATACGCAGTATTTT
TRBV6-6	-	-	TRBJ1-5	CASSRTDLDSNQPQHF	TGTGCCAGCAGCCGGACAGACTTAGATAGCAATCAGCCCCAGCATTTT
TRBV2	-	-	TRBJ1-1	CASSEQAYTEAFF	TGTGCCAGCAGTGAACAGGCGTACACTGAAGCTTTCTTT
TRBV30	-	TRBD2	TRBJ2-1	CAWSVGLARTYNEQFF	TGTGCCTGGAGTGTCGGACTAGCTAGGACCTACAATGAGCAGTTCTTC
TRBV27	-	-	TRBJ2-5	CASSFRGLETQYF	TGTGCCAGCAGTTTCCGCGGCCTCGAGACCCAGTACTTC
TRBV7-2	-	-	TRBJ1-1	CASNLEQMNTEAFF	TGTGCCAGCAACTTAGAACAGATGAACACTGAAGCTTTCTTT
TRBV6-1	-	-	TRBJ2-7	CASSPHRVNSYEQYF	TGTGCCAGCAGTCCGCACAGGGTGAACTCCTACGAGCAGTACTTC
TRBV21-1	-	-	TRBJ2-7	CASSKNYKEQYF	TGTGCCAGCAGCAAAAACTATAAGGAGCAGTACTTC
TRBV7-9	-	-	TRBJ1-2	CASSLGAASAGYGYTF	TGTGCCAGCAGCTTAGGGGCAGCCTCAGCAGGGTATGGCTACACCTTC
TRBV12-5	-	TRBD2	TRBJ2-3	CASGFGLAGTQYF	TGTGCTAGTGGTTTCGGACTAGCAGGTACGCAGTATTTT
TRBV5-1	-	-	TRBJ1-3	CASSLEGLTGNTIYF	TGCGCCAGCAGCTTGGAAGGGTTAACTGGAAACACCATATATTTT
TRBV27	few	TRBD1	TRBJ1-6	CASGQVRSLRSPLHF	TGTGCCAGCGGACAGGTCCGCTCTCTGAGGTCACCCCTCCACTTT
TRBV9	once	TRBD1	TRBJ2-7	CASSSTTGGSVEQYF	TGTGCCAGCAGCTCAACGACAGGGGGCTCGGTCGAGCAGTACTTC
TRBV14	-	-	TRBJ2-7	CASSRGPRGYEQYF	TGTGCCAGCAGCCGAGGCCCCAGGGGCTACGAGCAGTACTTC
TRBV6-5	-	TRBD2	TRBJ2-1	CASSSSGGPYNEQFF	TGTGCCAGCAGTTCCAGCGGGGGGCCTTACAATGAGCAGTTCTTC
TRBV4-1	-	TRBD1	TRBJ1-4	CASSQEGDRKNEKLFF	TGCGCCAGCAGCCAAGAGGGGGACAGGAAAAATGAAAAACTGTTTTTT
TRBV10-3	-	-	TRBJ1-5	CAISEQGDSNQPQHF	TGTGCCATCAGTGAGCAGGGAGATAGCAATCAGCCCCAGCATTTT
TRBV30	once	TRBD2	TRBJ2-3	CAWSFPLRTSASTDTQYF	TGTGCCTGGAGTTTTCCCCTCCGGACTAGCGCTAGCACAGATACGCAGTATTTT
TRBV18	-	-	TRBJ1-1	CASSEGTSGAAAFF	TGTGCCAGCTCGGAAGGGACGTCGGGGGCCGCCGCTTTCTTT
TRBV30	-	TRBD1	TRBJ1-1	CAWVRTGKSEAFF	TGTGCCTGGGTACGGACAGGGAAATCTGAAGCTTTCTTT
TRBV6-5	-	TRBD1	TRBJ1-2	CASSSFGDRGQGYTF	TGTGCCAGCAGTTCCTTCGGGGACAGGGGGCAGGGCTACACCTTC
TRBV6-5	-	-	TRBJ2-5	CASREGPQETQYF	TGTGCCAGCAGGGAAGGCCCCCAAGAGACCCAGTACTTC
TRBV7-2	-	TRBD2	TRBJ2-1	CASSLALHPSGSYNEQFF	TGTGCCAGCAGCTTAGCACTTCACCCTAGCGGGAGCTACAATGAGCAGTTCTTC
TRBV28	-	-	TRBJ1-2	CASNPIDLGGYGYTF	TGTGCCAGCAATCCTATTGACCTCGGCGGCTATGGCTACACCTTC
TRBV2	-	-	TRBJ1-6	CASLGAGYSPLHF	TGTGCCAGTCTGGGGGCAGGTTATTCACCCCTCCACTTT
TRBV5-1	-	-	TRBJ2-3	CASSLWGSGTDTQYF	TGCGCCAGCAGCTTGTGGGGGAGTGGCACAGATACGCAGTATTTT
TRBV2	-	TRBD1	TRBJ1-4	CARGQGGAGNEKLFF	TGTGCCCGGGGGCAAGGGGGCGCGGGGAATGAAAAACTGTTTTTT
TRBV18	once	TRBD2	TRBJ2-7	CASSPKWAGGPHEQYF	TGTGCCAGCTCACCAAAATGGGCGGGAGGGCCCCACGAGCAGTACTTC
TRBV5-4	once	-	TRBJ1-1	CASSLAGQKNTEAFF	TGTGCCAGCAGCTTGGCGGGGCAGAAGAACACTGAAGCTTTCTTT
TRBV5-4	-	-	TRBJ1-1	CASRPGSGGVMNTEAFF	TGTGCCAGCAGACCTGGCTCCGGGGGCGTCATGAACACTGAAGCTTTCTTT
TRBV11-2	-	-	TRBJ1-2	CASSLDPGTGYYGYTF	TGTGCCAGCAGCTTAGACCCAGGGACGGGATACTATGGCTACACCTTC